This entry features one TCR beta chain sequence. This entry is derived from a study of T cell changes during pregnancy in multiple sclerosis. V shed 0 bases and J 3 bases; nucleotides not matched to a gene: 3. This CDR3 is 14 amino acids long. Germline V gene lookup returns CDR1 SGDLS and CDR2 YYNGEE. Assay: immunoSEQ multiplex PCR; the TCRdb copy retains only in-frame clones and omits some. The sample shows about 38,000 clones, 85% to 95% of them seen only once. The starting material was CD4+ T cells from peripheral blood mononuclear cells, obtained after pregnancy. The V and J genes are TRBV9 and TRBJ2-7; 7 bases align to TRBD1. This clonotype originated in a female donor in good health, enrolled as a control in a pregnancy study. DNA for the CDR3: TGTGCCAGCAGCGTAGTGGGGGACAGCTACGAGCAGTACTTC. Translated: CASSVVGDSYEQYF.